The rows below give T cell receptor beta chains drawn from one sample of a study of shared clonotypes between healthy human individuals. Produced via immunoSEQ multiplex PCR; TCRdb's table is partial and in-frame only. The sample comprises around 2.1 million clones, 93% of which are singletons, and roughly 1.8% rests with the top ten. Source material: naive CD8+ T cells from PBMCs. The receptors derive from a man aged 18 to 29 in good health. Some clones in this sample may be carry-over from other donors' samples. The conserved cysteine and the conserved F or W are not part of the CDR3 here. Fields, in order: V gene, clone size, J gene, CDR3 protein. Only some rows state a clone size, as once, few, many or a class for expanded clones.

V: TRBV5-4; size: NA; J: TRBJ1-1; CDR3: ASSNRVLGTEAF
V: TRBV29-1; size: NA; J: TRBJ1-2; CDR3: SVGDRNYGYT
V: TRBV19; size: NA; J: TRBJ1-2; CDR3: ASSQAPGQMNYGYT
V: TRBV10-2; size: NA; J: TRBJ2-3; CDR3: ASSEASTDTQY
V: TRBV7-8; size: NA; J: TRBJ2-7; CDR3: ASTPEGKFNYEQY
V: TRBV4-1; size: NA; J: TRBJ2-7; CDR3: ASSQGETSYEQY
V: TRBV7-9; size: NA; J: TRBJ1-1; CDR3: ASSHDPGTANTEAF
V: TRBV28; size: NA; J: TRBJ1-4; CDR3: ASSFRRTLNEKLF
V: TRBV5-4; size: NA; J: TRBJ1-2; CDR3: ASSQYNGGYT
V: TRBV5-1; size: NA; J: TRBJ2-5; CDR3: ASSLDTTLVETQY
V: TRBV7-8; size: NA; J: TRBJ1-5; CDR3: ASSLAGWDSRGNQPQH
V: TRBV27; size: NA; J: TRBJ2-1; CDR3: ASSLNPRSGEQF
V: TRBV9; size: NA; J: TRBJ1-1; CDR3: ASNREAGAGGTEAF
V: TRBV5-1; size: NA; J: TRBJ2-3; CDR3: ASNRETDTQY
V: TRBV7-9; size: NA; J: TRBJ1-2; CDR3: ASSFSGTGDGYT
V: TRBV29-1; size: NA; J: TRBJ2-1; CDR3: SAKFDSGSYNEQF
V: TRBV5-4; size: NA; J: TRBJ1-2; CDR3: ASSGTDRVFNGYT
V: TRBV29-1; size: NA; J: TRBJ2-7; CDR3: SVRQGGNEQY
V: TRBV29-1; size: NA; J: TRBJ2-3; CDR3: SVTSGSLGDTQY
V: TRBV28; size: NA; J: TRBJ2-7; CDR3: ATTTGQDYEQY
V: TRBV4-2; size: NA; J: TRBJ2-7; CDR3: ASSPQTSSYEQY
V: TRBV6-4; size: NA; J: TRBJ2-3; CDR3: ASSASGGGNTQY
V: TRBV11-2; size: NA; J: TRBJ2-5; CDR3: ASSRRTSGYQETQY
V: TRBV7-9; size: NA; J: TRBJ2-7; CDR3: ASSSFSTGISEQY
V: TRBV15; size: many; J: TRBJ2-3; CDR3: ATSDLARGDTQY
V: TRBV11-2; size: NA; J: TRBJ2-7; CDR3: ASSRPGLAKDEQY
V: TRBV19; size: NA; J: TRBJ2-2; CDR3: ASIALGAAGELF
V: TRBV29-1; size: NA; J: TRBJ2-3; CDR3: SDWPSGDTQY
V: TRBV27; size: NA; J: TRBJ2-7; CDR3: ASSLEAASYEQY
V: TRBV7-3; size: NA; J: TRBJ2-1; CDR3: ASSPGLAVIYNEQF
V: TRBV4-3; size: once; J: TRBJ1-1; CDR3: ASSQAQDFTTEAF
V: TRBV9; size: once; J: TRBJ2-7; CDR3: ASSVDGLAGASQY
V: TRBV5-4; size: NA; J: TRBJ2-3; CDR3: ASSFDRDANTQY
V: TRBV6-6; size: once; J: TRBJ1-2; CDR3: ASSSTGSRGFYGYT
V: TRBV13; size: NA; J: TRBJ2-5; CDR3: ASSSRVRETQY
V: TRBV9; size: NA; J: TRBJ2-7; CDR3: ASSVVSTPYEQY
V: TRBV18; size: once; J: TRBJ2-1; CDR3: ASSPGTRGAYNEQF
V: TRBV29-1; size: once; J: TRBJ2-1; CDR3: SVGGAANVGDSGSSYNEQF
V: TRBV5-1; size: NA; J: TRBJ2-7; CDR3: ASSSGGAYEQY
V: TRBV27; size: NA; J: TRBJ2-1; CDR3: ASSLGYEQF
V: TRBV2; size: NA; J: TRBJ2-7; CDR3: ASSEGRGQVPY
V: TRBV11-2; size: NA; J: TRBJ2-2; CDR3: ASSLLAGQTGELF
V: TRBV10-3; size: NA; J: TRBJ2-5; CDR3: AIPGQHQETQY
V: TRBV7-9; size: NA; J: TRBJ2-1; CDR3: ATDGLAEASYEQF
V: TRBV9; size: NA; J: TRBJ2-1; CDR3: ASSVARGRANEQF
V: TRBV10-3; size: NA; J: TRBJ2-2; CDR3: ATRAPLGGELF
V: TRBV10-1; size: NA; J: TRBJ2-7; CDR3: AITSGFIYEQY
V: TRBV27; size: NA; J: TRBJ2-7; CDR3: ASSSPWGQGGSYEQY
V: TRBV15; size: few; J: TRBJ2-3; CDR3: ATSKDSTGAQY
V: TRBV28; size: NA; J: TRBJ2-5; CDR3: ASSLIGEETQY
V: TRBV5-1; size: NA; J: TRBJ2-7; CDR3: ASSLLGGPILSYEQY
V: TRBV7-2; size: NA; J: TRBJ2-1; CDR3: ASKYGTSTARDNEQF
V: TRBV6-5; size: once; J: TRBJ1-1; CDR3: ASSPGQALNTEAF
V: TRBV4-3; size: NA; J: TRBJ2-2; CDR3: ASSHALTNTGELF
V: TRBV5-6; size: NA; J: TRBJ1-1; CDR3: ASSRIWVTGGNTEAF
V: TRBV7-9; size: NA; J: TRBJ2-7; CDR3: ASSLGDRTYEQY
V: TRBV27; size: NA; J: TRBJ2-2; CDR3: ASSLFGSGAGTHTGELF
V: TRBV19; size: NA; J: TRBJ2-1; CDR3: ASSLGGRVSSYNEQF
V: TRBV9; size: NA; J: TRBJ2-7; CDR3: ASSVEGSGGSYEQY